This paragraph covers one TCR beta chain sequence. Its antigen is still unknown. Qualities for individual bases were not recorded, and no much larger clone is one base off. The sample's time point, from its label and the paper: cycle 2 day 1 (C2D1) of nivolumab. Every trial patient had relapsed following autologous stem cell transplantation, and prior brentuximab vedotin exposure was what differed among cohorts A, B and C. The trial cohort was composed of about 54 patients with relapsed/refractory classical Hodgkin lymphoma, for whom complete response, partial response or progressive disease was recorded as best overall response. In the multi-cohort phase II CheckMate 205 trial, trial patients received single-agent nivolumab. An independent review committee assessed best overall response by applying the 2007 International Working Group response criteria. PBMCs from the trial were collected at three points: immediately before nivolumab initiation (C1D1), and during therapy at cycle 2 day 1 and cycle 4 day 1. Peripheral blood was collected in 8 mL Vacutainer Cell Preparation Tubes, from which PBMCs were isolated by centrifugation and then cryopreserved.

Trimming takes 8 bases off V and 6 bases off J; junction bases not matched to a gene: 7. The CDR3 runs 13 amino acids, cysteine and phenylalanine included. Here the CDR3 DNA is all that survives: 39 bases in frame from base 1. The germline V gene provides CDR1 WSHSY and CDR2 SAAADI. The data originate from a study of PD-1 blockade in classical Hodgkin lymphoma (dated by TCRdb to about 2020). Turning to the overall study: Nivolumab dosing was 3 mg/kg intravenously every 2 weeks, continuing until either disease progression or unacceptable toxicity. To define a peripheral blood immune signature of response to PD-1 blockade in classical Hodgkin lymphoma, the study combined TCR beta sequencing with CyTOF. Overall study results and their limits: Lower diversity was observed in patients in whom nivolumab was started less than 1 year after ASCT, and these patients were excluded from later analyses so that confounding by immune reconstitution would be avoided. CD4+ but not CD8+ TCR diversity rose significantly by C4D1 (p=0.0027 vs p=0.16), most apparent in complete responders (p=0.02). Only a single clinical trial cohort was studied, and what caused the repertoire differences, possibly disease activity or prior therapy, remained undefined. Baseline TCR diversity was reported to be lower in newly diagnosed patients than in healthy donors, and even lower in relapsed/refractory patients. Trial patients with a complete response had baseline diversity similar to that of newly diagnosed patients, while partial responders and progressors had significantly lower diversity.

Genomic DNA was isolated using the Qiagen DNeasy kit from unsorted PBMCs as well as from negatively selected CD4+ and CD8+ fractions. Using primers that anneal to V and J segments, immunoSEQ multiplex PCR amplified the TCR beta CDR3 regions. Amplification bias was minimized using a synthetic immune receptor repertoire, and residual bias was removed computationally after sequencing. The source study handled its data this way. Custom Python scripts were used to quantify repertoire diversity as the Shannon entropy index. Unsorted, CD4+ and CD8+ repertoires were examined separately, except in combined analyses, for which CD4+ and CD8+ sequences were merged in silico. Clonal expansion was defined as a frequency increase of at least 2-fold after treatment compared with C1D1, and clones undetected at baseline were assigned a pseudocount of 0.5. Clones with 0 or 1 copy at C1D1 were classified as singleton clones, and clones with 2 or more copies were classified as non-singleton clones. Clones expanded in unsorted samples were labelled as CD4+, CD8+ or unknown by matching protein sequences in sorted samples from the same patient. Wilcoxon tests on paired samples were used to test diversity changes from C1D1 to C4D1. This is the immuneACCESS table as TCRdb keeps it, with only in-frame sequences that have V and J called. A part of the clones is gone; compared with another copy, unresolved V genes explain less than half, and the rest is unexplained. Clone size and V and J calls were adopted from that table, with D and trimming inferred from the DNA. A total of some 90,000 clones appear in this sample, about 90% of them only once. The top ten clones comprise approximately 2.5% of the sample.

Sequenced material: peripheral blood mononuclear cells (PBMCs), taken before the second cycle of nivolumab. In this chain, TRBV10-2 is recombined with TRBJ2-7, with TRBD1 identical over 10 junction bases. This TCR was recovered from a human donor with classical Hodgkin lymphoma. The DNA reads as follows: TGCGCCAGCGTAAGGGACAGGGGCTTCGAGCAGTACTTC. Translated, it gives CASVRDRGFEQYF.